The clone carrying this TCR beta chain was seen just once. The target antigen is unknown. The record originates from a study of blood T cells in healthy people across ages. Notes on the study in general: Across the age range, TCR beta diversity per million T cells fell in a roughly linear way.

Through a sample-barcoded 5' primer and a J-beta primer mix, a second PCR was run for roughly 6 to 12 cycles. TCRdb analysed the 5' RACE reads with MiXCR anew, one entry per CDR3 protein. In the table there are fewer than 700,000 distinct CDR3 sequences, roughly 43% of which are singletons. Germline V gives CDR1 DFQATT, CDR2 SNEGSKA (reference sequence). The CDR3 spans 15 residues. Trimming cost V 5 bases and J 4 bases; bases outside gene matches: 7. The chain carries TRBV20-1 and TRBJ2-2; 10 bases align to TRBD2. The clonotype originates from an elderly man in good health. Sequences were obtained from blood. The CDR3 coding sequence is TGCAGTGCTCCAAGCGGGGGGGCGGGCACCGGGGAGCTGTTTTTT. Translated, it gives CSAPSGGAGTGELFF.